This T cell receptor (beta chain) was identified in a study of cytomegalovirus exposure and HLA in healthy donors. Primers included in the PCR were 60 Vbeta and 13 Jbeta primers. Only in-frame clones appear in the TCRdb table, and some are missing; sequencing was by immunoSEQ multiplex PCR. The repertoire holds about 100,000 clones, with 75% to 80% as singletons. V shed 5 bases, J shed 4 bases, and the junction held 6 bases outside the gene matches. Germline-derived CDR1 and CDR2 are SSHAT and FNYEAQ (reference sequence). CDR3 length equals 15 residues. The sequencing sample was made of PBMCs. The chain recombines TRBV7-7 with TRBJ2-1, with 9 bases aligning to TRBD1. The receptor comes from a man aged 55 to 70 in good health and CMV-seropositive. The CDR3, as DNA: TGTGCCAGCAGCCGCGGGACAGGGAGTTACAATGAGCAGTTCTTC. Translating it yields CASSRGTGSYNEQFF.